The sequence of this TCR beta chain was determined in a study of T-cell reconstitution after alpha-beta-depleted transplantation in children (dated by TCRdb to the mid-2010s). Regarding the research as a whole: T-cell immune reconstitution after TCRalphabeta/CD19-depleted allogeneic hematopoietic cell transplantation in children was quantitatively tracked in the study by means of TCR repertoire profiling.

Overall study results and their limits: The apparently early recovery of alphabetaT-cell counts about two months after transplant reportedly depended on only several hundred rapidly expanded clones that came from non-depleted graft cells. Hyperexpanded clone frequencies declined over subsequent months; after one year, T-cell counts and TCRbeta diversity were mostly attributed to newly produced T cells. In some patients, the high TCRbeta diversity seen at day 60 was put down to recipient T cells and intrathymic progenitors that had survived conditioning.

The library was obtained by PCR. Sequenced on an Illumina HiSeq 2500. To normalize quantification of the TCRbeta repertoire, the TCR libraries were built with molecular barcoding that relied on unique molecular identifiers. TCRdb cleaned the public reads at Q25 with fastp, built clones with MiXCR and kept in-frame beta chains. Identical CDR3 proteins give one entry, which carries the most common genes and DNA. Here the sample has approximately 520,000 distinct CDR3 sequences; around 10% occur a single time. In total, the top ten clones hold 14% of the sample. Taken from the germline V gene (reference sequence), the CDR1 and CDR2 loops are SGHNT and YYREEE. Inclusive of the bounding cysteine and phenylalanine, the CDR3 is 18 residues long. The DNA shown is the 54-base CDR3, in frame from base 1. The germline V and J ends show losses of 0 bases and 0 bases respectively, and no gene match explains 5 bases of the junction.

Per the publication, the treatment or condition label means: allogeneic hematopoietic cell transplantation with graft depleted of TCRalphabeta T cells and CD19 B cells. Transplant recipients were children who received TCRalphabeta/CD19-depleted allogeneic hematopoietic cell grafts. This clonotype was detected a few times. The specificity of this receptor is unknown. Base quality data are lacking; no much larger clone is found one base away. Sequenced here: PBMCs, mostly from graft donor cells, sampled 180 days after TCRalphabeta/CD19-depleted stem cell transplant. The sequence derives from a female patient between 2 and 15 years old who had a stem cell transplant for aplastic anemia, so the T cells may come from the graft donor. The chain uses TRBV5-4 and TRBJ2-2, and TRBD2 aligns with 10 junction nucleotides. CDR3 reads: CASSLGLAGPTNTGELFF. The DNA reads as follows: TGTGCCAGCAGCTTGGGACTAGCGGGCCCTACGAACACCGGGGAGCTGTTTTTT.